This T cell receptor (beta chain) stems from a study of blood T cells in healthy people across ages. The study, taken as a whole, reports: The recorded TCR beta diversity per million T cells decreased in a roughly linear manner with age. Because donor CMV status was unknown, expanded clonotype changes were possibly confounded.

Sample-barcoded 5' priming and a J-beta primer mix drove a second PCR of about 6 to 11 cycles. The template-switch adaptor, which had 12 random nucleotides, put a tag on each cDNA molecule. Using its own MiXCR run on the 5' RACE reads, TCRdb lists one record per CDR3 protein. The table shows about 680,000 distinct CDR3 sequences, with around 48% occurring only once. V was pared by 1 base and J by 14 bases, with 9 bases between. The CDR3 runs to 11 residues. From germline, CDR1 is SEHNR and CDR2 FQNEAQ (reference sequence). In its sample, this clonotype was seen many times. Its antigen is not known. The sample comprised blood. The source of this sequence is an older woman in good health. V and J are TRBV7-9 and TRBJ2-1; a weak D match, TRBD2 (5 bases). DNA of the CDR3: TGTGCCAGCAGCTTAGGTGGGAGAGAGTTCTTC. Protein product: CASSLGGREFF. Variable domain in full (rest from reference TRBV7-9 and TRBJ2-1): DTGVSQNPRHKITKRGQNVTFRCDPISEHNRLYWYRQTLGQGPEFLTYFQNEAQLEKSRLLSDRFSAERPKGSFSTLEIQRTEQGDSAMYLCASSLGGREFFGPGTRLTVL.